Listed here is a single TCR beta chain. These data belong to a study of cytomegalovirus exposure and HLA in healthy donors. This PCR relied on a set of 60 Vbeta primers and 13 Jbeta primers. Measured with immunoSEQ multiplex PCR; TCRdb has only the in-frame clones, and not every one. The repertoire has a few hundred thousand clones, 65% to 75% of them found once; the top ten carry approximately 1.7%. The specimen was PBMCs. This TCR derives from a woman in her 30s in good health and CMV-seronegative.

The CDR3 sequence is CSVVAGGETQYF. The CDR3, as DNA: TGCAGCGTTGTAGCCGGGGGAGAGACCCAGTACTTC. The rearrangement links TRBV29-1 to TRBJ2-5, with D possibly matching TRBD2 (6 bases). This CDR3 comprises 12 residues. Germline V gene sequence: CDR1 SQVTM, CDR2 ANQGSEA. The ends were cut back, 4 bases at V and 4 bases at J, with 10 bases in the middle.